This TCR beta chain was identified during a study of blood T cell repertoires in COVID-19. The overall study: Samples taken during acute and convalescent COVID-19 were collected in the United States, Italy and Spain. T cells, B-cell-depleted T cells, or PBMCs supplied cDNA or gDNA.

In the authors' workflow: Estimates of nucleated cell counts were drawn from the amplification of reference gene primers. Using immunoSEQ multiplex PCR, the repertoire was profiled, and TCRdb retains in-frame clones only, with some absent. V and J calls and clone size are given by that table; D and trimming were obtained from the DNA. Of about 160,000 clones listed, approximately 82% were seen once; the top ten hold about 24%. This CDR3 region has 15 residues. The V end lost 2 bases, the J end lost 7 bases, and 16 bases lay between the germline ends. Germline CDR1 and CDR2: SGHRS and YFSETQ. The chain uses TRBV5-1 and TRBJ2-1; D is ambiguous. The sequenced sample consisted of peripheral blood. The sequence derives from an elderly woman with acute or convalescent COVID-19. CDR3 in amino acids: CASSFVTGITNEQFF. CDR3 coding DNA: TGCGCCAGCAGCTTTGTGACGGGTATTACGAATGAGCAGTTCTTC.